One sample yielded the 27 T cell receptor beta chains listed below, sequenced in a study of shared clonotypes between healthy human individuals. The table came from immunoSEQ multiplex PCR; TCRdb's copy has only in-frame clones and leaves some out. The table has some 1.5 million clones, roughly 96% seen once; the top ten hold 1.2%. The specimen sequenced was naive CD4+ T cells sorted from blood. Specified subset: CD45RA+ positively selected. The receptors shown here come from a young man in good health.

The CDR3 sequence is CASSVRPGTSGGPHTGELFF. In DNA form, the CDR3 reads TGCGCCAGCAGTGTAAGACCCGGGACTAGCGGGGGACCTCACACCGGGGAGCTGTTTTTT. The chain has TRBV10-1 and TRBJ2-2; the match to TRBD2 covers 14 bases. This CDR3 has 20 amino acids. The germline V gene encodes CDR1 WNHNN and CDR2 SYGVQD (reference sequence). The ends lost 4 bases at V and 3 bases at J; junction bases unmatched: 13.

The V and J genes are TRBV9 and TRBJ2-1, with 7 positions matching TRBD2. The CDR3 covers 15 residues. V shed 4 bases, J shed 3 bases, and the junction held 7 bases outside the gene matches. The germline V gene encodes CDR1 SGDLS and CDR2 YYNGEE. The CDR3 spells CASSKAGDLYNEQFF. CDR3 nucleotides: TGTGCCAGCAGCAAGGCGGGAGACCTCTACAATGAGCAGTTCTTC.

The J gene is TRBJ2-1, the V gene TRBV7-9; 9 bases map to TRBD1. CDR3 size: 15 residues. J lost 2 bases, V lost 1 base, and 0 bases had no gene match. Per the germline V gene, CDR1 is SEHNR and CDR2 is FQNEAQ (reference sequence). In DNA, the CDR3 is TGTGCCAGCAGCTTAGGGGACAGGGCCTACAATGAGCAGTTCTTC. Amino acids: CASSLGDRAYNEQFF.

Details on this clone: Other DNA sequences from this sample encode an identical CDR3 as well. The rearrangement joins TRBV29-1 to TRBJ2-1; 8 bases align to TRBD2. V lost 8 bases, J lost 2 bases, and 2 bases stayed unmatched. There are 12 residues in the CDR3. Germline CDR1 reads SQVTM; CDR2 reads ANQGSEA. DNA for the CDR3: TGCAGCACGGGACTAGCCTACAATGAGCAGTTCTTC. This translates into CSTGLAYNEQFF.

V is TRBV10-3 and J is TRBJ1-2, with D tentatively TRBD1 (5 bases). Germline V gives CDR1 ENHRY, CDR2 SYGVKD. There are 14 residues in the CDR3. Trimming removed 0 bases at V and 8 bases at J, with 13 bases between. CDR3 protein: CAISESAGNQGYTF. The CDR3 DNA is TGTGCCATCAGTGAGTCGGCAGGGAATCAAGGCTACACCTTC.

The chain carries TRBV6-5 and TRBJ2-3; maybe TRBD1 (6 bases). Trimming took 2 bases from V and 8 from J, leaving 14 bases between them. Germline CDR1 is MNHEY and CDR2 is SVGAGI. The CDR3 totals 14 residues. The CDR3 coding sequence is TGTGCCAGCAGTTACCCCCCGACAGGCGGTACGCAGTATTTT. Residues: CASSYPPTGGTQYF.

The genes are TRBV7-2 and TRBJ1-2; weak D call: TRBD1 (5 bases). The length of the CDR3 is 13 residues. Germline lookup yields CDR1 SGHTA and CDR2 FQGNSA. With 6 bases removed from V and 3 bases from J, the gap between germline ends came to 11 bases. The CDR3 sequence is CASSQGVDYGYTF. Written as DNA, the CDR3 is TGTGCCAGCAGTCAAGGGGTTGACTATGGCTACACCTTC. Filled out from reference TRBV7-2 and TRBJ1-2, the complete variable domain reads GAGVSQSPSNKVTEKGKDVELRCDPISGHTALYWYRQSLGQGLEFLIYFQGNSAPDKSGLPSDRFSAERTGGSVSTLTIQRTQQEDSAVYLCASSQGVDYGYTFGSGTRLTVV.

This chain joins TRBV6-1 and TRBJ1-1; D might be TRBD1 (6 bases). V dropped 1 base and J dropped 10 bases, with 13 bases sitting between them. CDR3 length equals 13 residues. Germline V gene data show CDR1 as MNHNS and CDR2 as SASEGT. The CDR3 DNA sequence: TGTGCCAGCAGTGAAGGCGAGGGGGTATCAGCTTTCTTT. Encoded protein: CASSEGEGVSAFF.

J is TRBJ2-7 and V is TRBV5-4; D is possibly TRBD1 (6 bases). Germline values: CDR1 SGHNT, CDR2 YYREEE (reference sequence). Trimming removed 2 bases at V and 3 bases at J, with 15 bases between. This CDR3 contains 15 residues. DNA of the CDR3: TGTGCCAGCAGCTTAACGGGGACATTCTTCTACGAGCAGTACTTC. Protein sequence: CASSLTGTFFYEQYF.

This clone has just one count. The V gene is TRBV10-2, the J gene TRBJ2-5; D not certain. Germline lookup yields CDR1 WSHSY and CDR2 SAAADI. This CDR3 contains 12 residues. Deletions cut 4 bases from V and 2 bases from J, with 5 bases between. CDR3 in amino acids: CASSVKQETQYF. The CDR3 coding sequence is TGCGCCAGCAGTGTTAAGCAAGAGACCCAGTACTTC.

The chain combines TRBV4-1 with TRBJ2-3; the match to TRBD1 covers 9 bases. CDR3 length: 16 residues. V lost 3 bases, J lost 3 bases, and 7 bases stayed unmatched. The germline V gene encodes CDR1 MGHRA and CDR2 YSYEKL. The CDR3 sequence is CASSHQDRGFTDTQYF. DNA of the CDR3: TGCGCCAGCAGCCACCAGGACAGGGGATTTACAGATACGCAGTATTTT.

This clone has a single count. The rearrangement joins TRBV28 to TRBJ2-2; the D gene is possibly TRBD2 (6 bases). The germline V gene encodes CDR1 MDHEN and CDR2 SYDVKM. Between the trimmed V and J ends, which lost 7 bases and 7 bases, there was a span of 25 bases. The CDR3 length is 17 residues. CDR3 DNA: TGTGCCAGCACCCGTTCCCAAATAGCGGCCCGGATCGGGGAGCTGTTTTTT. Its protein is CASTRSQIAARIGELFF.

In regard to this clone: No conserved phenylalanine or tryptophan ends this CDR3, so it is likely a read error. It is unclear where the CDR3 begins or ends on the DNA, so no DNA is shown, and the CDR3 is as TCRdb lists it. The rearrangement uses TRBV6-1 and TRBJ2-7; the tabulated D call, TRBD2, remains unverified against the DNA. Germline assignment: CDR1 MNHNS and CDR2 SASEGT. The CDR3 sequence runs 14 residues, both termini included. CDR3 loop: CASSEGTSGRAVRY.

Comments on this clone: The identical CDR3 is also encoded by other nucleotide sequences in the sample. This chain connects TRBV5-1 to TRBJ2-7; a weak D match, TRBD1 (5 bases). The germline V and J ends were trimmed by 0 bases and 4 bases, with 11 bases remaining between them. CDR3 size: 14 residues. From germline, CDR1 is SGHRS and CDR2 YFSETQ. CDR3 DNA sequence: TGCGCCAGCAGCTTGGAGGGGTTTTCTTACGAGCAGTACTTC. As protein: CASSLEGFSYEQYF. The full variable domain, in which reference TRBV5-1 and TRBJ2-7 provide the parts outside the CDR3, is KAGVTQTPRYLIKTRGQQVTLSCSPISGHRSVSWYQQTPGQGLQFLFEYFSETQRNKGNFPGRFSGRQFSNSRSEMNVSTLELGDSALYLCASSLEGFSYEQYFGPGTRLTVT.

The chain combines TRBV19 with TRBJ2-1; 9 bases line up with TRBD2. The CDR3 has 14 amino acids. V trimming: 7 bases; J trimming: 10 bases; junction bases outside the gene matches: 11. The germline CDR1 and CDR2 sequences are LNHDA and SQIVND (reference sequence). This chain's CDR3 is CASTLAGVIREQFF. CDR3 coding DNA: TGTGCCAGTACCTTAGCGGGAGTAATTCGGGAGCAGTTCTTC.

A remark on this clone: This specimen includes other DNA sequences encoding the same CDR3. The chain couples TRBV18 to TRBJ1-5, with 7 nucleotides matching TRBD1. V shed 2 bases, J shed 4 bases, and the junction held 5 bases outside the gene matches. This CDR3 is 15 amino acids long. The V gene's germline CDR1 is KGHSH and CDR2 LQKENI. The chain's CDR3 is CASSPRDRVNQPQHF. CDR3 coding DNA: TGTGCCAGCTCACCAAGAGACAGGGTAAATCAGCCCCAGCATTTT.

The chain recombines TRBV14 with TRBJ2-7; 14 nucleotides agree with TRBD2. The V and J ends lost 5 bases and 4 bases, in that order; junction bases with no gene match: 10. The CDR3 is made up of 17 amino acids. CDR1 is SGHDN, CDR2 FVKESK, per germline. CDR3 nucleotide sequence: TGTGCCAGCAGCTGGGGACTAGCGGGAGTCCCCCTTTACGAGCAGTACTTC. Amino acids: CASSWGLAGVPLYEQYF.

CDR3 loop: CASSQALKFANTGELFF. The CDR3 DNA sequence: TGCGCCAGCAGCCAGGCATTGAAATTCGCGAACACCGGGGAGCTGTTTTTT. The chain carries TRBV4-3 and TRBJ2-2, with D uncertain. The CDR3 sequence is 17 residues long. Between the trimmed V and J ends, which lost 3 bases and 0 bases, there was a span of 14 bases. CDR1 and CDR2 from the germline V gene are LGHNA and YSLEER.

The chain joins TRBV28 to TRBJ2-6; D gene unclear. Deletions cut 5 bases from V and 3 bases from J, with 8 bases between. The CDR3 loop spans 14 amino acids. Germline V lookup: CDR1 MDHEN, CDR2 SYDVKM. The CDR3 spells CASSPMGGANVLTF. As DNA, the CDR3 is TGTGCCAGCAGTCCGATGGGTGGGGCCAACGTCCTGACTTTC.

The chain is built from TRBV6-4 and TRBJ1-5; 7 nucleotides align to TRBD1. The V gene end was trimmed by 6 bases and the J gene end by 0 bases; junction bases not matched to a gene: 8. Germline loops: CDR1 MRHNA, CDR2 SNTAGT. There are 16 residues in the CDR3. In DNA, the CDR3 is TGTGCCAGCAGCGACAGGGAGGGAGATAGCAATCAGCCCCAGCATTTT. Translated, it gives CASSDREGDSNQPQHF.

CDR3: CASSPLIGSTDTQYF. In DNA, the CDR3 is TGTGCCAGCTCACCTCTAATCGGGAGTACAGATACGCAGTATTTT. The V call is TRBV18, the J call TRBJ2-3, with a possible D match to TRBD2 (6 bases). This CDR3 is 15 amino acids long. V shed 3 bases and J shed 3 bases, with 13 bases lying between them. In germline, CDR1 is KGHSH, CDR2 LQKENI.

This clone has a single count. For the CDR3, the DNA is TGTGCCAGCAGCTCTAGCGTTCCCTACGAGCAGTACTTC. This encodes CASSSSVPYEQYF. This sequence joins TRBV28 and TRBJ2-7, with D possibly TRBD2 on 6 matching bases. The CDR3 contains 13 residues. V shed 6 bases and J shed 2 bases, with 11 bases lying between them. Germline V gene data show CDR1 as MDHEN and CDR2 as SYDVKM.

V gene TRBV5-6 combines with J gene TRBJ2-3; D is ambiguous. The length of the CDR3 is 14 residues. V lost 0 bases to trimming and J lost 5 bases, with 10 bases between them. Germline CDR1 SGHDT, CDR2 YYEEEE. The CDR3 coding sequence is TGTGCCAGCAGCTTGGAGCCCAACGGAGATACGCAGTATTTT. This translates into CASSLEPNGDTQYF.

The CDR3 sequence: CASSSRDKPGNTIYF. In DNA, the CDR3 is TGTGCCAGCTCGTCCCGGGACAAACCTGGAAACACCATATATTTT. The genes are TRBV18 and TRBJ1-3; D is possibly TRBD1 (6 bases). CDR1 and CDR2 from the germline V gene are KGHSH and LQKENI. V shed 6 bases and J shed 2 bases, with 14 bases lying between them. This CDR3 is 15 amino acids long.

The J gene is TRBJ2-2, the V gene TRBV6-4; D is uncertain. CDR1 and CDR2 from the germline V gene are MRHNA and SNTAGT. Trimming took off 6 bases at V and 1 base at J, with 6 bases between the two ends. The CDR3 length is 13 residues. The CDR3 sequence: CASRNRNTGELFF. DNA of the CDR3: TGTGCCAGCAGGAACAGGAACACCGGGGAGCTGTTTTTT.

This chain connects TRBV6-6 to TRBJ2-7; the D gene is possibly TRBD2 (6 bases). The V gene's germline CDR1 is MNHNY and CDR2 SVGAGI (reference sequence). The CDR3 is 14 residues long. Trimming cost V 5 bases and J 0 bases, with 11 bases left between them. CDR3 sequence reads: CASSGTSTSYEQYF. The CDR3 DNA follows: TGTGCCAGCAGTGGGACTTCAACCTCCTACGAGCAGTACTTC.

CDR3 sequence (DNA): TGTGCCAGCAGCTTTGACAGCCAGACAAGCAATCAGCCCCAGCATTTT. It translates to CASSFDSQTSNQPQHF. This chain connects TRBV6-6 to TRBJ1-5, with a weak D call TRBD1 (5 bases). Per germline, CDR1 MNHNY and CDR2 SVGAGI (reference sequence). V gave up 6 bases and J gave up 1 base, with 16 bases separating them. The length of the CDR3 is 16 residues.